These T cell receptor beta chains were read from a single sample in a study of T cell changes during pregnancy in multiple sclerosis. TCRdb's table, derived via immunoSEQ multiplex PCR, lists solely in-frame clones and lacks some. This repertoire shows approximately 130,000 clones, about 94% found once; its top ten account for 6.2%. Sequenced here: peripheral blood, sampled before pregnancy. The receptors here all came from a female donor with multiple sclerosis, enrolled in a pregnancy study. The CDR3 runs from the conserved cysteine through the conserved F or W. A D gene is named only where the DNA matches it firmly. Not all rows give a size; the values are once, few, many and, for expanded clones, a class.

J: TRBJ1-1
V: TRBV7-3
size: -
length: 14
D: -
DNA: TGTGCCAGCAGCTTATGGCAGGGTCACACTGAAGCTTTCTTT
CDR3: CASSLWQGHTEAFF

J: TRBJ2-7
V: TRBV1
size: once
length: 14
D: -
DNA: TGCACCAGCAACCCCGGGCGGGCCTTGACCGAGCAGTACTTC
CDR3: CTSNPGRALTEQYF

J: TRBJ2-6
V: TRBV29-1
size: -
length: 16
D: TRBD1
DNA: TGCAGCGTTGAAGTTCCTCAGGGGGCTGGGGCCAACGTCCTGACTTTC
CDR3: CSVEVPQGAGANVLTF

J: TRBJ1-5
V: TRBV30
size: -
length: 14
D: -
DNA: TGTGCCTGCAAATCGGACTATAGCAATCAGCCCCAGCATTTT
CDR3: CACKSDYSNQPQHF

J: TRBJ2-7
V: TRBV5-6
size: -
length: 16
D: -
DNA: TGTGCCAGCAGCTTGGCCGGAGGAGGGGCAACCTACGAGCAGTACTTC
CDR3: CASSLAGGGATYEQYF

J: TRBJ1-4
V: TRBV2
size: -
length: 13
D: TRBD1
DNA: TGTGCCAGCGGCCGGGACAGCAATGAAAAACTGTTTTTT
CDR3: CASGRDSNEKLFF

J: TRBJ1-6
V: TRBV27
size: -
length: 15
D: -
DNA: TGTGCCAGCAGTTCCGGGAGTGTTGGAAAATCACCCCTCCACTTT
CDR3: CASSSGSVGKSPLHF

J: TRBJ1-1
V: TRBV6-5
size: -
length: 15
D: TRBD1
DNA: TGTGCCAGCAGTTATTCGGACAGGGCGAACACTGAAGCTTTCTTT
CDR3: CASSYSDRANTEAFF

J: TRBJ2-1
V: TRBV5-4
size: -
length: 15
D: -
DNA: TGTGCCAGCAGCTTTGGCGGGGGCACCTACAATGAGCAGTTCTTC
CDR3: CASSFGGGTYNEQFF

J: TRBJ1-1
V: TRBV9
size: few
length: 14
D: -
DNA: TGTGCCAGCAGTAGGGGGTGGGGGAACACTGAAGCTTTCTTT
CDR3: CASSRGWGNTEAFF

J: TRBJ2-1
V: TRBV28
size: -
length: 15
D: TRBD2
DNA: TGTGCCAGCAGTTTATGGCGGGGGTCCTACAATGAGCAGTTCTTC
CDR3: CASSLWRGSYNEQFF

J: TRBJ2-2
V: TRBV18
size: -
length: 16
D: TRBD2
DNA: TGTGCCAGCTCACCCGGACTAGCGGGAAGGACCGGGGAGCTGTTTTTT
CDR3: CASSPGLAGRTGELFF

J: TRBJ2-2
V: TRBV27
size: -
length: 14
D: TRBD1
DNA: TGTGCCAGCAGCGAGACAGGGTGGGCCGGGGAGCTGTTTTTT
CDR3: CASSETGWAGELFF

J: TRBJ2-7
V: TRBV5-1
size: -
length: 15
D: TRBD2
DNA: TGCGCCAGCAGCTTGGATGGGACTAGCAGTGGCGAGCAGTACTTC
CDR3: CASSLDGTSSGEQYF

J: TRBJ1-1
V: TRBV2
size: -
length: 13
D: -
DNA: TGTGCCAGCAGTGAATCCCCTATCACCGAAGCTTTCTTT
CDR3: CASSESPITEAFF

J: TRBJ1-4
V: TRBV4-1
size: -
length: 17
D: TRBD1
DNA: TGCGCCAGCAGCGACTCCTTGGACAGGGCCGATAATGAAAAACTGTTTTTT
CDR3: CASSDSLDRADNEKLFF

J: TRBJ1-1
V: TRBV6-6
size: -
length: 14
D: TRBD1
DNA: TGTGCCAGCAGTTACTTGGGACAGGACACTGAAGCTTTCTTT
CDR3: CASSYLGQDTEAFF

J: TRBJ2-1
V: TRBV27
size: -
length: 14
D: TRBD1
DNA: TGTGCCAGCAGGAGACAGGGCCCCTACAATGAGCAGTTCTTC
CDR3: CASRRQGPYNEQFF

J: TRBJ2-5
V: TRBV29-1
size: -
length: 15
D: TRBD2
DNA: TGCAGCGGCGGGACTAGCGGGGGTGCCGGAGAGACCCAGTACTTC
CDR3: CSGGTSGGAGETQYF

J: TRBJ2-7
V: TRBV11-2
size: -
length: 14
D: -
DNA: TGTGCCAGCAGCTTCGATCACCGGGGAGACGAGCAGTACTTC
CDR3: CASSFDHRGDEQYF

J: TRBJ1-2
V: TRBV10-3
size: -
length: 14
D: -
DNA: TGTGCCATCAGTGAGTCGGGGCAGGGGTTAGGCTACACCTTC
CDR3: CAISESGQGLGYTF

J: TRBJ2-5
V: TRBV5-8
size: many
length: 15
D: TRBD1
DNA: TGTGCCAGCAGAAACCGGGACAGGGCCGCGGAGACCCAGTACTTC
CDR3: CASRNRDRAAETQYF

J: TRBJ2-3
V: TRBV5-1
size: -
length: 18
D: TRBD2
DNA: TGCGCCAGCAGCTTGGGTCCCTCTAGCGGGAGGAGCACAGATACGCAGTATTTT
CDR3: CASSLGPSSGRSTDTQYF

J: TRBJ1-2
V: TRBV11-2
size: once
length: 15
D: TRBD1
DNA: TGTGCCAGCAGCTTAGAAAAGGGACAGAGCTATGGCTACACCTTC
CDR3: CASSLEKGQSYGYTF

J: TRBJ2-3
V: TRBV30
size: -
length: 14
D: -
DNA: TGTGCCTGGAGGAAGCCAAGCAGCACAGATACGCAGTATTTT
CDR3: CAWRKPSSTDTQYF

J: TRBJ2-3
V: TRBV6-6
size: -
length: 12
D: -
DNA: TGTGCCAGCAGTTACTTTCTCGATACGCAGTATTTT
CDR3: CASSYFLDTQYF

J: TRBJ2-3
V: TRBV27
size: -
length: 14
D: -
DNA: TGTGCCAGCAGTTTTCGGGGAGACACAGATACGCAGTATTTT
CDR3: CASSFRGDTDTQYF

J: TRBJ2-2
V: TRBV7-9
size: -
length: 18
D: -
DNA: TGTGCCAGCAGCCGCAATTTCGGGTTGACCGTCGAGACCGGGGAGCTGTTTTTT
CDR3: CASSRNFGLTVETGELFF

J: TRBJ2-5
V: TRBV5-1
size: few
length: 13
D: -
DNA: TGCGCCAGCAGAGCAGGACTAAAAGAGACCCAGTACTTC
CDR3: CASRAGLKETQYF

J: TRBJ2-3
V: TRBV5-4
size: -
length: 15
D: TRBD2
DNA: TGTGCCAGCAGCTTGGCTGCGGGGGGACCAGATACGCAGTATTTT
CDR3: CASSLAAGGPDTQYF

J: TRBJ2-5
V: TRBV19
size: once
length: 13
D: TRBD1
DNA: TGTGCCAGTAGTGAACAGGGGGGAGAGACCCAGTACTTC
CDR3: CASSEQGGETQYF